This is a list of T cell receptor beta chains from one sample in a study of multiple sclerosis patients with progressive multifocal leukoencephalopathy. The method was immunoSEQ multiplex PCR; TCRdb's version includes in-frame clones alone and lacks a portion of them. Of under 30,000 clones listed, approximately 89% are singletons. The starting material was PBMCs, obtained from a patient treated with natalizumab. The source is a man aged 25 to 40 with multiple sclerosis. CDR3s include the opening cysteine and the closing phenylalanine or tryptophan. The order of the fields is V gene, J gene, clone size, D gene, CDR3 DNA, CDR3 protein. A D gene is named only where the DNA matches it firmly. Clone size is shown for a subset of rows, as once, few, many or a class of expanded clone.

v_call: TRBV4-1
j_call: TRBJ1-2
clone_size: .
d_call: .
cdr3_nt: TGCGCCAGCAGCCAAGACCGCATTCCAAATGGCTACACCTTC
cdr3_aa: CASSQDRIPNGYTF

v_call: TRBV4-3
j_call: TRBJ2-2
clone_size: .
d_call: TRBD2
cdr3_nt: TGCGCCAGCAGCCAAGAGGGGCCTTTAGCGGGTGAATGGACCGGGGAGCTGTTTTTT
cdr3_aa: CASSQEGPLAGEWTGELFF

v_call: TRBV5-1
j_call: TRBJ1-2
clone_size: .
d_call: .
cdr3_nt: TGCGCCAGCAGCTCAACAGGGCAACGTGGCTACACCTTC
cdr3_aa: CASSSTGQRGYTF

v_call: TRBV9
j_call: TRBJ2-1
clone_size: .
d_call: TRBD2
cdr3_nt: TGTGCCAGCAGCGTAGCGGGAGGGCCAGAAAATGAGCAGTTCTTC
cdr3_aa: CASSVAGGPENEQFF

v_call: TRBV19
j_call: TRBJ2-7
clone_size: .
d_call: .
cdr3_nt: TGTGCCAGTAGTATTCGGGACGGCTACGAGCAGTACTTC
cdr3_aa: CASSIRDGYEQYF

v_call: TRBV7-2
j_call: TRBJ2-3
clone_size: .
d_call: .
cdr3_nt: TGTGCCAGCAGCCGCCGGGGGACGTCGGGGTATCTCACAGATACGCAGTATTTT
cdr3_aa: CASSRRGTSGYLTDTQYF

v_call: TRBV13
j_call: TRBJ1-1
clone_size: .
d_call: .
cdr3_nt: TGTGCCAGCAGCTTAGACCCAGGGCCGAACACTGAAGCTTTCTTT
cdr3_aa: CASSLDPGPNTEAFF

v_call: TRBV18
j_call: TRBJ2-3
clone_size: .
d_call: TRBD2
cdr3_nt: TGTGCCAGCTCACCTGGTCCGGGACTAGCGGAGTACACAGATACGCAGTATTTT
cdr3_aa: CASSPGPGLAEYTDTQYF

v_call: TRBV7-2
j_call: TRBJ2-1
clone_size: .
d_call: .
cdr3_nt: TGTGCCAGCAGCTTGTTTCCGGGACACCCGGGGGAGAATGAGCAGTTCTTC
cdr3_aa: CASSLFPGHPGENEQFF

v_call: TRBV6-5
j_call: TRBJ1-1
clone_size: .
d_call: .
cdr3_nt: TGTGCCAGCAGCCTTGGGAGGGGGGAAGCTTTCTTT
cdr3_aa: CASSLGRGEAFF

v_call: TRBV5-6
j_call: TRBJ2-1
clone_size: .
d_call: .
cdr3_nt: TGTGCCAGCAGCTTGCAGGGACCAACACCTCAGTTCTTC
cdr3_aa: CASSLQGPTPQFF

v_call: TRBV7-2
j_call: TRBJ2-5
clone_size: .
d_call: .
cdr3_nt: TGTGCCAGCAGCTTAGCGCTGGCCGGGCAAGAGACCCAGTACTTC
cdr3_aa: CASSLALAGQETQYF

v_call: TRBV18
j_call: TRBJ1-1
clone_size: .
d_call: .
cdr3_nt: TGTGCCAGCTCACCAGCAGGGGCCGCGGGGGGGACTGAAGCTTTCTTT
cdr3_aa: CASSPAGAAGGTEAFF

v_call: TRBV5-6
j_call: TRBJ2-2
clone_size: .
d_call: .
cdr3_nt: TGTGCCAGCGGCATCCCCCCAGGGAGAGACACCGGGGAGCTGTTTTTT
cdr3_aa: CASGIPPGRDTGELFF

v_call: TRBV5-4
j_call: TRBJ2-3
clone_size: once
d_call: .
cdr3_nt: TGTGCCAGCAGCTCCTCTTTTCGGGCCTACCTGTATTTT
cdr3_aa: CASSSSFRAYLYF

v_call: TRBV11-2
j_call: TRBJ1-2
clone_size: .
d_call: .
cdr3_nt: TGTGCCAGCAGCACGCGACAGATACGCTTC
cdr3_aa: CASSTRQIRF

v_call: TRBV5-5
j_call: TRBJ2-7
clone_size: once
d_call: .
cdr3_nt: TGTGCCAGCAGCTTGGCTGGAGGGACATACTACGAGCAGTACTTC
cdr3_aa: CASSLAGGTYYEQYF

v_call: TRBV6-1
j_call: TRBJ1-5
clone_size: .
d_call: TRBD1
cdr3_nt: TGTGCCAGCAGTGAAGCGGGGGACAGGGGGCCGTCCGCTCAGCCCCAGCATTTT
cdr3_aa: CASSEAGDRGPSAQPQHF

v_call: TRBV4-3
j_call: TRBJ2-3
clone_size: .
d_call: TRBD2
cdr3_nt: TGCGCCAGCAGCCAAGGCCAGACTAGCGGGGGGTGGTATTTT
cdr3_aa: CASSQGQTSGGWYF

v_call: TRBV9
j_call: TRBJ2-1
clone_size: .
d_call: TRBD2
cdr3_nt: TGTGCCAGCACGAACTCCTTGGGACTAGCGGGCCACAATGAGCAGTTCTTC
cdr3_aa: CASTNSLGLAGHNEQFF

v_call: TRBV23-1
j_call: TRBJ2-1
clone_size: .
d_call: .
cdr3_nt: TGCGCCAGTGAATCCCGGGTCCTAAAAAAATACTGGCAGTTCTTC
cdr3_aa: CASESRVLKKYWQFF

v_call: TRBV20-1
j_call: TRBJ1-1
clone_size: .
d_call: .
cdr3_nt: TGCAGTGCTAGAGTCAGGGAGGCTTTCTTT
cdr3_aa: CSARVREAFF

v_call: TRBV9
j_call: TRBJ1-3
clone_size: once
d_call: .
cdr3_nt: TGTGCCAGCAGCGCCGATTCTGGAAACACCATATATTTT
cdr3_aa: CASSADSGNTIYF

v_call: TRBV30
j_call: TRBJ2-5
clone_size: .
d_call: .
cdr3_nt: TGTGCCTGGAGTGCGGAATCCCCAGAGACCCAGTACTTC
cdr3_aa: CAWSAESPETQYF

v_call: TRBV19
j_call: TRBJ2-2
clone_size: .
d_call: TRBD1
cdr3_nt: TGTGCCAGTAGTGGCCTGGGGCAGGGGGCTGGCGGGGAGCTGTTTTTT
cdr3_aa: CASSGLGQGAGGELFF

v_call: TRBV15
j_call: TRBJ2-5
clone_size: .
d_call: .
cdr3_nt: TGTGCCACCAGCCCGGCCAAGACCCAGTACTTC
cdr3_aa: CATSPAKTQYF

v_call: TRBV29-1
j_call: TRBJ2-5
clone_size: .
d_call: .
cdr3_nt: TGCAGCCTCGCGATCCTTGGAGGGGAGACCCAGTACTTC
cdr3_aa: CSLAILGGETQYF

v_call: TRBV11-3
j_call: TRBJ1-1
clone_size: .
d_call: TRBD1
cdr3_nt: TGTGCCAGCAGCTTAGGCCCAGGGGGGGGCACTGAAGCTTTCTTT
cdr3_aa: CASSLGPGGGTEAFF

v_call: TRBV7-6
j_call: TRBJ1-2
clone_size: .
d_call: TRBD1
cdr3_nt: TGTGCCAGCAGCTTAAAGGAGGGGGCGGCTGGCTACACCTTC
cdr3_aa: CASSLKEGAAGYTF

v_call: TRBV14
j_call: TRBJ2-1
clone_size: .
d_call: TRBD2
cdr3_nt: TGTGCCAGCAGCCAAGGCGGGAGCTCCTACAATGAGCAGTTCTTC
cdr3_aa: CASSQGGSSYNEQFF

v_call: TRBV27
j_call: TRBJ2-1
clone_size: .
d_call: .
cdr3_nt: TGTGCCAGCAGTTTACAAGGTAGCAAGTACTACAATGAGCAGTTCTTC
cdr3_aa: CASSLQGSKYYNEQFF

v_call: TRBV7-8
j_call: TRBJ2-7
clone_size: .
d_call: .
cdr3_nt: TGTGCCAGCAGCTCTGTTATTTACGAGCAGTACTTC
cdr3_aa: CASSSVIYEQYF

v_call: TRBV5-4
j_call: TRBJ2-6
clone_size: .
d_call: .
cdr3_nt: TGTGCCAGCAGCTTGGTAGGGACCTCTGGGGCCAACGTCCTGACTTTC
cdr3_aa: CASSLVGTSGANVLTF

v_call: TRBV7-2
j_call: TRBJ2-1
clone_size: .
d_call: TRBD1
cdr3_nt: TGTGCCAGCTCAGGACAGGGGTTCCACTCCTACAATGAGCAGTTCTTC
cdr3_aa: CASSGQGFHSYNEQFF

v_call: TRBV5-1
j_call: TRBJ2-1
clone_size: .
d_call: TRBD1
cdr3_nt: TGCGCCAGCAGCCCAGGGGACAGGCGAAGCTACAATGAGCAGTTCTTC
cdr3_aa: CASSPGDRRSYNEQFF

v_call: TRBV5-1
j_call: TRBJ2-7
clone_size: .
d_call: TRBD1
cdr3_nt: TGCGCCAGCAGCTTGGGTACGACAGGGGGCAACGAGCAGTACTTC
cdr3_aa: CASSLGTTGGNEQYF

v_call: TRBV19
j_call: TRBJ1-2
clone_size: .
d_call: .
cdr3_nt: TGTGCCAGTAGTGGCGACCACAGGGCAAAACTATACGGCTACACCTTC
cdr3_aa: CASSGDHRAKLYGYTF

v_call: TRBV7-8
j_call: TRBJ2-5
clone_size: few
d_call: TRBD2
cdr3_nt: TGTGCCAGCAGCTTAACCTTGGTAGCGGGAGCGAAACAAGAGACCCAGTACTTC
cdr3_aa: CASSLTLVAGAKQETQYF

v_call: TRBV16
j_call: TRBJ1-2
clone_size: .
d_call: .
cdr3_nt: TGTGCCAGCAGCCAATTTTGGCAGGGTGACGGTGGCTACACCTTC
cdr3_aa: CASSQFWQGDGGYTF

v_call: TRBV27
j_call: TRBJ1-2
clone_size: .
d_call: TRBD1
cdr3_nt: TGTGCCAGCAGTTTCCGGGACAGGAGACCGGAGGGCTACACCTTC
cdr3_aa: CASSFRDRRPEGYTF

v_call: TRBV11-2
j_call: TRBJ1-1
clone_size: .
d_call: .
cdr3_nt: TGTGCCAGCATATTAAACACTGAAGCTTTCTTT
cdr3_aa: CASILNTEAFF

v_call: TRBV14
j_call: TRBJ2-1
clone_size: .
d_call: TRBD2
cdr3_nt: TGTGCCAGCAGCCCTCCGGGACTAACTACCTACAATGAGCAGTTCTTC
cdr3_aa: CASSPPGLTTYNEQFF

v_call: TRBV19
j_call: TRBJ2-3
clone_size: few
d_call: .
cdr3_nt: TGTGCCAGTAGTATAGATCGGGATACGCAGTATTTT
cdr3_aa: CASSIDRDTQYF

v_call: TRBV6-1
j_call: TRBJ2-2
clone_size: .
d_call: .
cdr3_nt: TGTGCCAGCAGTGAAGCAGGACCCGGGGAGCTGTTTTTT
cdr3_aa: CASSEAGPGELFF

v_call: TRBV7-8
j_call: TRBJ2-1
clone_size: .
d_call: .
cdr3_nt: TGTGCCAGCAGCTTAGAGGGCAGCTACAATGAGCAGTTCTTC
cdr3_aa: CASSLEGSYNEQFF

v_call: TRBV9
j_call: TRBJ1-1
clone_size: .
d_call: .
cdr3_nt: TGTGCCAGCAGCAGACGGAACACTGAAGCTTTCTTT
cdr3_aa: CASSRRNTEAFF